Sequencing of this T cell receptor beta chain was carried out in a study of blood T cell repertoires in COVID-19. Germline lookup yields CDR1 SGHRS and CDR2 YFSETQ. V dropped 4 bases and J dropped 8 bases, with 20 bases sitting between them. This CDR3 spans 15 amino acids. Data came from immunoSEQ multiplex PCR; TCRdb stores just in-frame clones and leaves some out. This sample has about 55,000 clones, with 80% to 90% found just once. Sequenced input: peripheral blood. The clonotype comes from a man between 65 and 79 years old with acute or convalescent COVID-19. V is TRBV5-1 and J is TRBJ2-3, with D perhaps TRBD1 (6 bases). CDR3 coding DNA: TGCGCCAGCAGCCCCCAAGCCAGGGGCGAAGGTACGCAGTATTTT. Its protein is CASSPQARGEGTQYF.